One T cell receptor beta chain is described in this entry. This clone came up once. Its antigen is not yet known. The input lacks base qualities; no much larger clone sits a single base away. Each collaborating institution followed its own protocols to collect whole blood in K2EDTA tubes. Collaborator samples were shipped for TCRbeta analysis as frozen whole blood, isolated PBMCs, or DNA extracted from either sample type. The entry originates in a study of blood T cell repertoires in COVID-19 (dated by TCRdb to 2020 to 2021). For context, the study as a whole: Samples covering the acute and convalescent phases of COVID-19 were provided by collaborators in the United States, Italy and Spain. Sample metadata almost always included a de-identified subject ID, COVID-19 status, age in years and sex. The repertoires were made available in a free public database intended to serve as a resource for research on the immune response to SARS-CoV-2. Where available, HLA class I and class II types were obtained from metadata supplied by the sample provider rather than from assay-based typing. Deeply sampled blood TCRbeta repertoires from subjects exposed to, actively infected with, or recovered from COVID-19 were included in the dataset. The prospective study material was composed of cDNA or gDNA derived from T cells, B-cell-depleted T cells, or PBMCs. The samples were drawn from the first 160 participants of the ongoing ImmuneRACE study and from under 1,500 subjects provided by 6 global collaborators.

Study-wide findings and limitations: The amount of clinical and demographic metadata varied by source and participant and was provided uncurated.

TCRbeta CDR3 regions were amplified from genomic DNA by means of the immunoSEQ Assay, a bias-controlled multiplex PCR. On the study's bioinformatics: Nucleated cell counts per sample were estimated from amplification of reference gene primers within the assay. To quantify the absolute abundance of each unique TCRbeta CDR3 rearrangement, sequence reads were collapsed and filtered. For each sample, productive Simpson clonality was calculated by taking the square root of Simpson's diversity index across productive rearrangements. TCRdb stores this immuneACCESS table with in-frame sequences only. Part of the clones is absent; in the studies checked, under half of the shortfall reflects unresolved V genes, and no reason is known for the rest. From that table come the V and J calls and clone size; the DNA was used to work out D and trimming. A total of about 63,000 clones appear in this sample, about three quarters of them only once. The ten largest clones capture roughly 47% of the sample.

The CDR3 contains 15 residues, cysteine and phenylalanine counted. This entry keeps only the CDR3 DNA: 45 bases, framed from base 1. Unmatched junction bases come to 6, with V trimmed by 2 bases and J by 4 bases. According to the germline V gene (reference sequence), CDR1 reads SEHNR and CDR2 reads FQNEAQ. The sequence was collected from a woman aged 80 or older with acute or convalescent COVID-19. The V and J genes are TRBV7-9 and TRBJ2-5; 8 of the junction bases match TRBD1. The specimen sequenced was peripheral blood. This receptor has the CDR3 CASSLWAGGAETQYF. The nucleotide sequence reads TGTGCCAGCAGCTTATGGGCAGGGGGCGCAGAGACCCAGTACTTC. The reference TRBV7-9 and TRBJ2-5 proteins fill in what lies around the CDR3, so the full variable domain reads DTGVSQNPRHKITKRGQNVTFRCDPISEHNRLYWYRQTLGQGPEFLTYFQNEAQLEKSRLLSDRFSAERPKGSFSTLEIQRTEQGDSAMYLCASSLWAGGAETQYFGPGTRLLVL.